Given below is one T cell receptor beta chain in context. Sequencing was performed with immunoSEQ multiplex PCR; in TCRdb, only in-frame clones are kept and a portion is missing. The data hold 85,000 to 95,000 clones, with around nine tenths observed a single time. These data originate in a study of identifying expanded T cells in peripheral blood. Germline V gene data show CDR1 as MDHEN and CDR2 as SYDVKM. V gave up 2 bases and J gave up 3 bases; unmatched junction bases: 5. CDR3 length: 15 amino acids. V and J are TRBV28 and TRBJ1-2; 8 nucleotides agree with TRBD1. This TCR was sampled from a person aged 18 to 70 in good health. The sequenced sample consisted of blood. The CDR3 is CASSLEQGGYYGYTF. The CDR3 DNA is TGTGCCAGCAGTTTAGAACAGGGGGGATACTATGGCTACACCTTC.